Below are 12 T cell receptor beta chains sequenced from a single sample in a study of control samples from healthy donors and cancer patients. Method: immunoSEQ multiplex PCR; TCRdb's copy keeps in-frame clones and lacks some. The sample lists approximately 110,000 clones, roughly 91% occurring once. The sequencing input was blood. These TCRs come from a woman in her forties or fifties in good health.

This sequence joins TRBV5-1 and TRBJ1-1; tentatively, D is TRBD1 (6 bases). V was cut by 5 bases and J by 6 bases, with 17 bases left in between. CDR3 length: 14 residues. Germline CDR1 and CDR2: SGHRS and YFSETQ. The CDR3 nucleotides are TGCGCCAGCAGGCCCCGGGGGCGCACAGCTGAAGCTTTCTTT. Its translation: CASRPRGRTAEAFF.

The V and J genes are TRBV5-6 and TRBJ2-5; 10 nucleotides agree with TRBD2. Trimming cost V 2 bases and J 0 bases; bases outside gene matches: 4. This CDR3 is built from 16 residues. In germline, CDR1 is SGHDT, CDR2 YYEEEE. CDR3 sequence reads: CASSFSSGGYQETQYF. DNA of the CDR3: TGTGCCAGCAGCTTTAGTAGCGGGGGGTACCAAGAGACCCAGTACTTC.

This clone is a singleton in its sample. The chain recombines TRBV10-3 with TRBJ2-3, with 11 positions matching TRBD2. From germline, CDR1 is ENHRY and CDR2 SYGVKD. This CDR3 is built from 15 residues. V was clipped by 6 bases and J by 1 base; unmatched bases: 3. For the CDR3, the DNA is TGTGCCATCAGCGTAGCGGGAGGGCGCACAGATACGCAGTATTTT. Translation gives CAISVAGGRTDTQYF.

The chain links TRBV7-9 to TRBJ1-4; D is possibly TRBD1 (6 bases). V dropped 0 bases and J dropped 3 bases, with 8 bases sitting between them. Per the germline V gene, CDR1 is SEHNR and CDR2 is FQNEAQ (reference sequence). The CDR3 loop spans 15 amino acids. This chain's CDR3 is CASSLAGAANEKLFF. The CDR3, as DNA: TGTGCCAGCAGCTTAGCGGGGGCGGCTAATGAAAAACTGTTTTTT. Filled out from reference TRBV7-9 and TRBJ1-4, the complete variable domain reads DTGVSQNPRHKITKRGQNVTFRCDPISEHNRLYWYRQTLGQGPEFLTYFQNEAQLEKSRLLSDRFSAERPKGSFSTLEIQRTEQGDSAMYLCASSLAGAANEKLFFGSGTQLSVL.

This clone came up once. The rearrangement uses TRBV7-3 and TRBJ1-1; D may be TRBD1 (6 bases). There are 12 residues in the CDR3. The germline V gene has CDR1 SGHTA and CDR2 FQGTGA. Trimming removed 5 bases at V and 5 bases at J, with 9 bases between. CDR3 amino acids: CASSAQGTEAFF. The DNA of the CDR3 is TGTGCCAGCAGCGCACAGGGTACTGAAGCTTTCTTT.

The chain recombines TRBV6-5 with TRBJ1-2; 9 bases fit TRBD1. V gave up 0 bases and J gave up 2 bases; unmatched junction bases: 1. The CDR3 covers 15 residues. Germline V CDR1 and CDR2: MNHEY, SVGAGI. CDR3 residues: CASSYSGQGNYGYTF. The CDR3 bases are TGTGCCAGCAGTTACTCTGGACAGGGGAACTATGGCTACACCTTC.

J is TRBJ2-3 and V is TRBV7-9; no clear D. The germline gives CDR1 SEHNR, CDR2 FQNEAQ (reference sequence). The CDR3 runs 11 residues. Trimming stripped 4 bases from V and 7 bases from J, with 6 bases between. Here the CDR3 reads CASSSVNTQYF. DNA for the CDR3: TGTGCCAGCAGCTCCGTAAATACGCAGTATTTT.

The genes are TRBV7-6 and TRBJ1-5, with D maybe TRBD1 (6 bases). CDR1 SGHVS and CDR2 FNYEAQ come from the germline V gene. Trimming took 4 bases from V and 0 from J, leaving 16 bases between them. This CDR3 spans 17 amino acids. Here the CDR3 DNA reads TGTGCCAGCAGCTCCGATCCCGGACAGAATAGCAATCAGCCCCAGCATTTT. The encoded protein is CASSSDPGQNSNQPQHF.

The V gene is TRBV21-1, the J gene TRBJ2-1; the table names TRBD2, a call not compared with the DNA. TRBV21-1 has pseudogene status. The CDR3 sequence is 15 residues long. CDR3 in amino acids: CASKHGGGSLNEQFF. In DNA, the CDR3 is TGTGCCAGCAAACACGGGGGGGGAAGTTTGAATGAGCAGTTCTTC.

This clone has a single count. The genes are TRBV6-5 and TRBJ2-7; 9 nucleotides line up with TRBD2. Trimming cost V 6 bases and J 3 bases; bases outside gene matches: 9. Germline V gene sequence: CDR1 MNHEY, CDR2 SVGAGI. The CDR3 sequence is 15 residues long. This CDR3 reads CASRPEFSGSYEQYV. CDR3 DNA: TGTGCCAGCAGGCCAGAGTTTAGCGGGAGCTACGAGCAGTACGTC.

The chain couples TRBV5-4 to TRBJ2-5; no reliable D call. The V and J ends lost 6 bases and 1 base respectively, with 16 bases between them. Germline values: CDR1 SGHNT, CDR2 YYREEE (reference sequence). The CDR3 has 15 residues. The CDR3 sequence: CASNLGTASQETQYF. DNA of the CDR3: TGTGCCAGCAATTTAGGCACAGCGAGCCAAGAGACCCAGTACTTC.

The table lists this clone with a count of one. The CDR3 coding sequence is TGTGCCAGCAGCCCCGAACAGATCTCCTACGAGCAGTACTTC. It specifies CASSPEQISYEQYF. The V call is TRBV7-2, the J call TRBJ2-7; unclear D gene. This CDR3 has 14 residues. Looked up from germline, CDR1 is SGHTA and CDR2 is FQGNSA. The V end was cut by 5 bases, the J end by 0 bases, with 11 bases between.